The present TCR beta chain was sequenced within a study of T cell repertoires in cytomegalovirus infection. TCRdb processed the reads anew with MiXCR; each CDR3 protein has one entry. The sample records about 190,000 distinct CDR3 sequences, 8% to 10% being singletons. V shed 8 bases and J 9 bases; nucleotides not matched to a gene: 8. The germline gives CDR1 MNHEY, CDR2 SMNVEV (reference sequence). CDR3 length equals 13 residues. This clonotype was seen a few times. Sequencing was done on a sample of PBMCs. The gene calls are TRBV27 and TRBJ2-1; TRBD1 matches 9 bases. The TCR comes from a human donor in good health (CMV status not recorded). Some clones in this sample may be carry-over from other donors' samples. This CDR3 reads CASGGTGYGEQFF. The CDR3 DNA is TGTGCCAGCGGTGGGACAGGGTACGGTGAGCAGTTCTTC.